The TCR beta chain under discussion was sequenced for a study of beta chain features in type 1 diabetes. The wider study: Researchers looked at around 100 million sorted cells across all samples. Study-level points and caveats: Moderately but significantly shorter TCRB CDR3s were found in Type 1 diabetes patients in all four CD4+ subsets. Sampled from patients, naive, central memory and Treg TCRB repertoires appeared more similar than those sampled from healthy donors. In type 1 diabetes patients, VDJ junctions had fewer insertions; deletions at these junctions were more frequent.

Each donor gave one heparinised blood draw averaging about 110 mL. This clone came up a few times. The target antigen is unknown. What was sequenced were expressed TCRB transcripts, since all of the isolated RNA had been reverse transcribed. Produced via immunoSEQ multiplex PCR; TCRdb's table is partial and in-frame only. The sample includes about 650,000 clones, around 12% of them seen just once. Sample: naive CD4+ T cells from blood. The TCR originated in a man aged 25 to 40 with type 1 diabetes.

CDR3 in amino acids: CASSTGLAGTDTQYF. CDR3 DNA sequence: TGTGCCAGCAGTACTGGACTAGCGGGCACAGATACGCAGTATTTT. The chain carries TRBV6-5 and TRBJ2-3; 10 nucleotides line up with TRBD2. Germline CDR1 MNHEY, CDR2 SVGAGI. After removal of 5 bases from V and 1 base from J, the junction contained 3 bases not matched to a gene. This CDR3 has 15 amino acids.